The 2 T cell receptor beta chains in this list originate from one sample, sequenced in a study of cytomegalovirus exposure and HLA in healthy donors. PCR amplification relied on 60 Vbeta primers (plus 13 Jbeta primers). Method: immunoSEQ multiplex PCR; TCRdb's copy keeps in-frame clones and lacks some. The sample holds tens of thousands of clones; around four fifths are singletons and the top ten take 7.5% to 10%. Input material: PBMCs. The origin of the receptors is a woman in her 40s in good health and CMV-seropositive.

This clone was seen a handful of times. The chain is built from TRBV4-3 and TRBJ1-4, with a possible D match to TRBD1 (6 bases). Germline V gives CDR1 LGHNA, CDR2 YSLEER. Between the trimmed V and J ends, which lost 0 bases and 7 bases, there was a span of 15 bases. There are 16 residues in the CDR3. The CDR3 spells CASSQDAGTLGEKLFF. CDR3 nucleotides: TGCGCCAGCAGCCAAGATGCCGGGACACTTGGTGAAAAACTGTTTTTT.

The rearrangement uses TRBV6-5 and TRBJ2-5, with 7 bases that match TRBD1. The end of the DNA is better explained by TRBJ2-7, so the J call may be wrong. This CDR3 has 12 amino acids. Germline V lookup: CDR1 MNHEY, CDR2 SVGAGI. Written as DNA, the CDR3 is TGTGCCAGCGGACAGGACGCCTACGAGCAGTACTTC. It encodes CASGQDAYEQYF.